This T cell receptor beta chain emerged from a study of cytomegalovirus exposure and HLA in healthy donors. As for the study in general: A preliminary data release comprised 80 million to 95 million unique TCRs obtained from HLA-typed donors.

Unrecorded immune exposures were likely, despite nominal health at sampling. The CDR3 extends over 15 amino acids. With 3 bases clipped from V and 5 bases from J, the junction kept 4 bases outside the gene matches. Germline CDR1 SGHVS, CDR2 FQNEAQ. Primers: 60 Vbeta forward and 13 Jbeta reverse. Assay used: immunoSEQ multiplex PCR; TCRdb lists only in-frame clones, some missing. Of around 160,000 clones in the sample, about 75% were seen once. This TCR was sampled from a man aged 45-65 years in good health and CMV-seropositive. Source material: PBMCs. J is TRBJ1-4 and V is TRBV7-8, with TRBD1 matching over 9 bases. The CDR3 DNA reads TGTGCCAGCAGCTTTGGGACAGGGAGGAATGAAAAACTGTTTTTT. As protein: CASSFGTGRNEKLFF.